Presented here are 28 T cell receptor beta chains from one specimen sequenced in a study of blood T cell repertoires in COVID-19. The method was immunoSEQ multiplex PCR; TCRdb's version includes in-frame clones alone and lacks a portion of them. Of tens of thousands of clones listed, approximately 78% are singletons. The sample taken for sequencing was peripheral blood. The receptors derive from a human donor with acute or convalescent COVID-19. The donor label of this sample is uncertain.

The rearrangement uses TRBV7-9 and TRBJ1-3, with TRBD1 matching over 7 bases. The CDR3 sequence is 16 residues long. Germline values: CDR1 SEHNR, CDR2 FQNEAQ (reference sequence). The ends lost 5 bases at V and 2 bases at J; junction bases unmatched: 9. The CDR3 reads CASSRRVGTAGNTIYF. DNA for the CDR3: TGTGCCAGCAGCAGAAGGGTTGGGACAGCTGGAAACACCATATATTTT.

The chain carries TRBV24-1 and TRBJ2-1, with TRBD2 matching over 13 bases. This CDR3 is built from 17 residues. J was trimmed by 9 bases and V by 3 bases; bases with no gene match: 10. The germline CDR1 and CDR2 sequences are KGHDR and SFDVKD. This CDR3 reads CATSDGWTSGSSSEQFF. The CDR3 DNA is TGTGCCACCAGTGATGGGTGGACTAGCGGGAGTAGTAGTGAGCAGTTCTTC.

The V gene is TRBV3-1 (or the pseudogene TRBV3-2), the J gene TRBJ1-2, with TRBD1 identical over 8 bases. The CDR3 has 13 residues. Germline CDR1 reads LGHDT; CDR2 reads YNNKEL (reference sequence). V gave up 2 bases and J gave up 7 bases; unmatched junction bases: 3. The CDR3 protein is CASSQQGAGGYTF. DNA of the CDR3: TGTGCCAGCAGCCAACAGGGGGCCGGTGGCTACACCTTC.

V is TRBV28 and J is TRBJ1-1; D is ambiguous. CDR1 and CDR2 from the germline V gene are MDHEN and SYDVKM. Trimming stripped 8 bases from V and 1 base from J, with 8 bases between. The CDR3 contains 12 residues. The CDR3 reads CASQIWNTEAFF. For the CDR3, the DNA is TGTGCCAGCCAGATTTGGAACACTGAAGCTTTCTTT.

The genes are TRBV19 and TRBJ1-1; D is uncertain. The CDR3 length is 15 residues. Trimming cost V 8 bases and J 3 bases, with 19 bases left between them. Per germline, CDR1 LNHDA and CDR2 SQIVND (reference sequence). CDR3 nucleotides: TGTGCCAGTTCCGCGTGGGCCCGGAGGGACACTGAAGCTTTCTTT. Its protein product is CASSAWARRDTEAFF.

The V and J genes are TRBV6-5 and TRBJ2-3, with 10 bases that match TRBD1. The V gene end was trimmed by 8 bases and the J gene end by 5 bases; junction bases not matched to a gene: 10. The CDR3 length is 15 residues. CDR1 MNHEY and CDR2 SVGAGI come from the germline V gene. In DNA form, the CDR3 reads TGTGCCAGCCTTACAACCGGGACAGGGGAAGATACGCAGTATTTT. Translating gives CASLTTGTGEDTQYF.

This chain uses TRBV25-1 with TRBJ2-5; weak D call: TRBD2 (7 bases). Trimming removed 1 base from V and 4 bases from J, with 13 bases in between. The CDR3 loop spans 15 amino acids. Germline-derived CDR1 and CDR2 are MGHDK and SYGVNS. CDR3 sequence: CASSEWEGGGETQYF. The CDR3 coding sequence is TGTGCCAGCAGTGAATGGGAGGGAGGGGGAGAGACCCAGTACTTC.

A remark on this clone: Sequence at one end of the junction differs from germline and may be a read error. The chain uses TRBV6-2 or TRBV6-3 and TRBJ2-1; 9 nucleotides line up with TRBD2. The CDR3 has 15 residues. Germline CDR1 and CDR2: MNHEY and SVGEGT. CDR3 DNA: TGTGCCAGCAGTTCGGGACTAGCTAAGTACAATGAGCGGTTCTTC. Protein sequence: CASSSGLAKYNERFF.

In this sample, this clone turned up a few times. The rearrangement links TRBV28 to TRBJ1-1; D might be TRBD1 (5 bases). The CDR3 runs 14 residues. V was shortened by 6 bases and J by 5 bases, with 16 bases between the two germline ends. Germline V gene lookup returns CDR1 MDHEN and CDR2 SYDVKM. The CDR3 DNA reads TGTGCCAGCAGCCCTTGGTCAGGGAGGACTGAAGCTTTCTTT. This encodes CASSPWSGRTEAFF. Using reference TRBV28 and TRBJ1-1 for the parts outside the CDR3, the full variable domain is DVKVTQSSRYLVKRTGEKVFLECVQDMDHENMFWYRQDPGLGLRLIYFSYDVKMKEKGDIPEGYSVSREKKERFSLILESASTNQTSMYLCASSPWSGRTEAFFGQGTRLTVV.

The genes are TRBV6-2 or TRBV6-3 and TRBJ2-1; 8 bases match TRBD1. The CDR3 covers 17 residues. Germline CDR1 is MNHEY and CDR2 is SVGEGT. The V gene end was trimmed by 2 bases and the J gene end by 4 bases; junction bases not matched to a gene: 10. This chain's CDR3 is CASSYLPERTGYNEQFF. Here the CDR3 DNA reads TGTGCCAGCAGTTACCTACCAGAGAGGACAGGGTACAATGAGCAGTTCTTC.

The V call is TRBV9, the J call TRBJ2-5, with D perhaps matching TRBD1 (6 bases). Germline CDR1 reads SGDLS; CDR2 reads YYNGEE. V dropped 0 bases and J dropped 2 bases, with 11 bases sitting between them. CDR3 length: 15 amino acids. CDR3 amino acids: CASSVGTVPQETQYF. The CDR3 DNA reads as TGTGCCAGCAGCGTAGGGACAGTCCCACAAGAGACCCAGTACTTC.

This rearrangement joins TRBV28 to TRBJ2-5; D perhaps matches TRBD2 (6 bases). Germline CDR1 is MDHEN and CDR2 is SYDVKM. This CDR3 contains 13 residues. V lost 7 bases and J lost 0, with 9 bases in between. CDR3 in amino acids: CASMEGNQETQYF. CDR3 DNA: TGTGCCAGCATGGAGGGGAACCAAGAGACCCAGTACTTC.

In the case of this clone: The same CDR3 can be traced to other DNA sequences in this sample. The chain combines TRBV5-4 with TRBJ2-3, with 11 bases matching TRBD2. Germline V CDR1 and CDR2: SGHNT, YYREEE (reference sequence). The J segment lost 3 bases and the V segment lost 4 bases, leaving 7 bases of the junction unmatched. The CDR3 runs 16 residues. In nucleotides, the CDR3 is TGTGCCAGCAGCCCGCTAGCGGGGGGAGCGACAGATACGCAGTATTTT. Protein sequence: CASSPLAGGATDTQYF.

This clone was detected once. V and J are TRBV6-2 or TRBV6-3 and TRBJ1-6, with TRBD1 as a possible D gene (6 bases). The length of the CDR3 is 13 residues. V shed 5 bases and J shed 12 bases, with 14 bases lying between them. Looked up from germline, CDR1 is MNHEY and CDR2 is SVGEGT. The CDR3: CASSRNRVLPLHF. CDR3 DNA sequence: TGTGCCAGCAGTCGTAACAGGGTTCTACCCCTCCACTTT.

This clone has just a few counts. The V and J genes are TRBV14 and TRBJ1-1; D gene unclear. The CDR3 has 11 amino acids. Trimming pared 5 bases from V and 11 bases from J, leaving 12 bases between. Looked up from germline, CDR1 is SGHDN and CDR2 is FVKESK. The chain's CDR3 is CASSFAGKAFF. CDR3 coding DNA: TGTGCCAGCAGCTTCGCCGGGAAGGCTTTCTTT.

This clone was seen just once. The genes are TRBV7-2 and TRBJ1-3; D is ambiguous. The V end was cut by 1 base, the J end by 0 bases, with 4 bases between. This CDR3 is built from 14 residues. CDR1 and CDR2 from the germline V gene are SGHTA and FQGNSA. CDR3 sequence: CASSLDLSGNTIYF. Written as DNA, the CDR3 is TGTGCCAGCAGCTTAGATCTCTCTGGAAACACCATATATTTT.

This clone was picked up one time. This chain connects TRBV4-3 to TRBJ2-1; 10 bases align to TRBD2. CDR1 is LGHNA and CDR2 is YSLEER in the germline V gene. After removal of 1 base from V and 10 bases from J, the junction contained 10 bases not matched to a gene. This CDR3 is 16 amino acids long. CDR3 sequence (DNA): TGCGCCAGCAGCCAAGCGTTAGCGGGAGGCCCAGGGGAGCAGTTCTTC. It codes for CASSQALAGGPGEQFF.

The CDR3 coding sequence is TGTGCCAGCAGTTACGCTCGGGGGGCTCTGGATGGCTACACCTTC. This gives the protein CASSYARGALDGYTF. The V and J genes are TRBV6-2 or TRBV6-3 and TRBJ1-2, with D possibly being TRBD1 (6 bases). V lost 2 bases and J lost 6, with 16 bases in between. The CDR3 consists of 15 residues. Germline V gives CDR1 MNHEY, CDR2 SVGEGT.

The chain couples TRBV27 to TRBJ2-1; 9 positions match TRBD2. Germline CDR1 and CDR2: MNHEY and SMNVEV (reference sequence). The ends lost 2 bases at V and 8 bases at J; junction bases unmatched: 7. The CDR3 runs 15 residues. The CDR3 is CASSLQAGGGYEQFF. The DNA of the CDR3 is TGTGCCAGCAGTTTACAGGCGGGGGGGGGCTATGAGCAGTTCTTC.

The J gene is TRBJ1-1, the V gene TRBV12-3 or TRBV12-4; tentatively, D is TRBD1 (6 bases). The V and J ends lost 7 bases and 6 bases respectively, with 12 bases between them. The CDR3 spans 12 residues. This chain's CDR3 is CASTRGSAEAFF. CDR3 DNA sequence: TGTGCCAGCACCAGGGGTAGCGCTGAAGCTTTCTTT.

This rearrangement joins TRBV9 to TRBJ2-4; the D is unclear. The CDR3 spans 13 residues. Trimming removed 1 base at V and 6 bases at J, with 8 bases between. The germline gives CDR1 SGDLS, CDR2 YYNGEE. The CDR3 loop reads CASSVSVGNIQYF. DNA of the CDR3: TGTGCCAGCAGCGTAAGCGTGGGAAACATTCAGTACTTC.

The chain couples TRBV7-2 to TRBJ2-3; 11 bases line up with TRBD2. From germline, CDR1 is SGHTA and CDR2 FQGNSA. CDR3 size: 16 residues. The ends lost 6 bases at V and 1 base at J; junction bases unmatched: 6. CDR3 residues: CASSVAGGLGTDTQYF. CDR3 in DNA: TGTGCCAGCAGTGTAGCGGGGGGGCTTGGCACAGATACGCAGTATTTT.

CDR3 sequence: CASSLSLGRSGELFF. In DNA form, the CDR3 reads TGTGCCAGCAGCTTAAGTTTGGGGCGGTCCGGGGAGCTGTTTTTT. The V and J genes are TRBV7-9 and TRBJ2-2, with D perhaps TRBD1 (5 bases). The V end was cut by 2 bases, the J end by 6 bases, with 13 bases between. The CDR3 has 15 residues. Germline CDR1 reads SEHNR; CDR2 reads FQNEAQ (reference sequence). Combining the CDR3 with reference TRBV7-9 and TRBJ2-2 gives the whole variable domain DTGVSQNPRHKITKRGQNVTFRCDPISEHNRLYWYRQTLGQGPEFLTYFQNEAQLEKSRLLSDRFSAERPKGSFSTLEIQRTEQGDSAMYLCASSLSLGRSGELFFGEGSRLTVL.

This clone is deemed medium-sized. The chain employs TRBV21-1 and TRBJ1-6; TRBD1 is the table's D call, not checked against the DNA. TRBV21-1 is deemed a pseudogene. This CDR3 comprises 17 residues. The CDR3 bases are TGTGCCAGCAGCAAAGGGGCAGCTCGTTGTTATAATTCACCCCTCCACTTT. Translated, it gives CASSKGAARCYNSPLHF.

The rearrangement joins TRBV6-2 or TRBV6-3 to TRBJ1-1; no definite D call. The CDR3 is 13 residues long. V was shortened by 5 bases and J by 1 base, with 8 bases between the two germline ends. Germline lookup yields CDR1 MNHEY and CDR2 SVGEGT. In DNA form, the CDR3 reads TGTGCCAGCAGTCGCTACAGGAACACTGAAGCTTTCTTT. Protein: CASSRYRNTEAFF.

CDR3 in amino acids: CASSYHRGYNTEAFF. The DNA of the CDR3 is TGTGCCAGCAGTTACCATCGGGGGTACAACACTGAAGCTTTCTTT. The chain uses TRBV27 and TRBJ1-1; TRBD1 is a possible D gene (5 bases). This CDR3 has 15 amino acids. Germline V gene sequence: CDR1 MNHEY, CDR2 SMNVEV (reference sequence). The germline V and J ends were trimmed by 4 bases and 2 bases, with 14 bases remaining between them.

The J gene is TRBJ1-1, the V gene TRBV24-1, with D possibly being TRBD1 (6 bases). The CDR3 has 16 residues. CDR1 is KGHDR, CDR2 SFDVKD, per germline. Between the trimmed V and J ends, which lost 4 bases and 4 bases, there was a span of 18 bases. As DNA, the CDR3 is TGTGCCACCAGTGAATTCGCGGGGGCAGGGGTCACTGAAGCTTTCTTT. Protein product: CATSEFAGAGVTEAFF.

The V call is TRBV6-5, the J call TRBJ1-2; D call uncertain. The ends were cut back, 6 bases at V and 8 bases at J, with 7 bases in the middle. This CDR3 region has 10 residues. Looked up from germline, CDR1 is MNHEY and CDR2 is SVGAGI. The CDR3 loop reads CASSRHGYTF. The CDR3 nucleotides read TGTGCCAGCAGCAGACACGGCTACACCTTC.